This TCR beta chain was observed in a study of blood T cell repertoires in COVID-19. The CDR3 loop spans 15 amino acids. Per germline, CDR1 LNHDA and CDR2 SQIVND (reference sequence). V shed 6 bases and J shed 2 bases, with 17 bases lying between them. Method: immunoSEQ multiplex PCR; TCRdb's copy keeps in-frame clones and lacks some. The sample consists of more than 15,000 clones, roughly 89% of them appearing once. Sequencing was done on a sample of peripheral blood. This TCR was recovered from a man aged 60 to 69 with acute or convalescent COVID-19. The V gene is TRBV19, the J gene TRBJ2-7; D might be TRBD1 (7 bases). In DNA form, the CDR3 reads TGTGCCAGTAGCCGCGGGGACAGTACCCCCTACGAGCAGTACTTC. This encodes CASSRGDSTPYEQYF.